This T cell receptor (beta chain) was identified during a study of blood T cell repertoires in COVID-19. Across the study: There were acute and convalescent COVID-19 samples, and they came from the United States, Italy and Spain. T cells, B-cell-depleted T cells, or PBMCs supplied cDNA or gDNA.

The CDR3 is made up of 13 amino acids. The ends lost 2 bases at V and 5 bases at J; junction bases unmatched: 2. CDR1 is MDHEN and CDR2 is SYDVKM in the germline V gene. Per the original methods: By means of reference gene primer amplification, nucleated cell counts were estimated. Clones were sequenced by immunoSEQ multiplex PCR, and TCRdb holds only the in-frame ones, with some missing. V, J and clone size are those of that table, while D and trimming were read from the DNA. The table has around 400,000 clones, 80% to 90% seen once. Details on this clone: Within the sample, other DNA sequences also encode this same CDR3.

The Seattle patients joined while their infection was active and were tracked longitudinally afterward. The clonotype was recovered from a woman aged 60-75 years with COVID-19, enrolled during active disease. The specimen was peripheral blood. The chain carries TRBV28 and TRBJ2-5; 7 bases match TRBD1. The CDR3: CASSLEGGETQYF. In nucleotides, the CDR3 is TGTGCCAGCAGTTTAGAAGGGGGCGAGACCCAGTACTTC.